This T cell receptor (beta chain) was found in a study of shared clonotypes between healthy human individuals. The data were produced by immunoSEQ multiplex PCR, yet TCRdb's version contains in-frame clones alone and is incomplete. The sample lists about 120,000 clones, about 70% occurring once. Germline V gene lookup returns CDR1 SEHNR and CDR2 FQNEAQ (reference sequence). This CDR3 contains 12 residues. Trimming took 5 bases from V and 6 from J, leaving 10 bases between them. As regards this clone: The antigen remains unidentified. Additional DNA sequences in this sample encode the identical CDR3.

General observations from the study: Compared with memory subsets, naive subsets generally had larger estimated richness. Only a few donors were included, so the genetic and exposure-history diversity represented was limited. Clonotype sharing across a few donors was observed for 5% to 6.5% of naive CD4 clonotypes. Generation probability values for non-shared clonotypes were lower than those for clonotypes shared by all four donors.

This chain uses TRBV7-9 with TRBJ1-2; no reliable D call. The receptor was isolated from a woman aged 25 to 45 in good health. The specimen sequenced was memory CD8+ T cells sorted from blood. The subset: CD45RO+ cells pooled with CCR7-negative TemRA cells. The CDR3: CASSPGGNGYTF. In DNA form, the CDR3 reads TGTGCCAGCAGCCCTGGTGGGAATGGCTACACCTTC.